What follows are 24 T cell receptor beta chains derived from one specimen sequenced in a study of OX40 agonist ivuxolimab in advanced cancers. Generated by immunoSEQ multiplex PCR, the TCRdb table keeps only in-frame clones and is missing some. Of some 76,000 clones in the sample, over 90% are singletons; the top ten hold about 6.6%. The input for sequencing was CD4+ or CD8+ T cells sorted from blood, taken in a trial of the OX40 agonist ivuxolimab. Source of these receptors: an adult with an advanced solid tumor such as melanoma, head and neck, liver or kidney cancer.

This chain links TRBV27 with TRBJ2-7, with TRBD1 as a possible D gene (5 bases). The CDR3 is 14 amino acids. Germline-derived CDR1 and CDR2 are MNHEY and SMNVEV (reference sequence). The V gene lost 3 bases and the J gene lost 3 bases, with 12 bases spanning the gap. The CDR3 DNA reads TGTGCCAGCAGTTTGGGGCGTGGAAACTACGAGCAGTACTTC. It codes for CASSLGRGNYEQYF.

This chain connects TRBV7-3 to TRBJ2-1; 8 bases line up with TRBD2. From germline, CDR1 is SGHTA and CDR2 FQGTGA. The CDR3 extends over 15 amino acids. Trimming at V came to 3 bases and at J to 0 bases, leaving 1 base not matched to a gene. CDR3: CASSLGTSSYNEQFF. As DNA, the CDR3 is TGTGCCAGCAGCTTGGGGACTAGCTCCTACAATGAGCAGTTCTTC.

The rearrangement uses TRBV27 and TRBJ1-2, with D hard to call. The ends were cut back, 3 bases at V and 0 bases at J, with 32 bases in the middle. Germline values: CDR1 MNHEY, CDR2 SMNVEV (reference sequence). CDR3 length: 22 amino acids. CDR3 bases: TGTGCCAGCAGTTTGATCGACTCTGTTAGGCAGGAAAATGTTCCAGCTAACTATGGCTACACCTTC. This translates into CASSLIDSVRQENVPANYGYTF.

This clone was detected only once. The chain couples TRBV12-5 to TRBJ2-7; D is tentatively TRBD1 or TRBD2 (5 bases each). The V end lost 5 bases, the J end lost 6 bases, and 14 bases lay between the germline ends. The CDR3 runs 13 residues. Germline CDR1 and CDR2: LGHNT and FRNRAP. As DNA, the CDR3 is TGTGCTAGTGGTCCCGGGACCCCGCTCGAGCAGTACTTC. Its translation: CASGPGTPLEQYF.

V is TRBV6-5 and J is TRBJ2-3; a possible D gene is TRBD1 (6 bases). V lost 0 bases and J lost 3, with 13 bases in between. Germline CDR1 MNHEY, CDR2 SVGAGI. The CDR3 length is 16 residues. CDR3 sequence (DNA): TGTGCCAGCAGTTACTCGAGTGGGGGCCCGACAGATACGCAGTATTTT. Translated, it gives CASSYSSGGPTDTQYF.

The gene calls are TRBV28 and TRBJ2-5, with 7 bases identical to TRBD2. The junction had 10 bases not matched to a gene; V was cut back by 7 bases and J by 5 bases. The V gene's germline CDR1 is MDHEN and CDR2 SYDVKM. This CDR3 is 14 amino acids long. Written as DNA, the CDR3 is TGTGCCAGCACCCTGACTAGCAGGCGGGAGACCCAGTACTTC. Its translation is CASTLTSRRETQYF.

V gene TRBV6-8 combines with J gene TRBJ2-7, with 8 bases fitting TRBD1. This CDR3 contains 17 residues. V shed 2 bases and J 6 bases; nucleotides not matched to a gene: 15. CDR1 is MNHGY and CDR2 is SAAAGT in the germline V gene. CDR3 bases: TGTGCCAGCAGTTACCCCTCCGCTACCGGACAGGGATGCGAGCAGTACTTC. This encodes CASSYPSATGQGCEQYF.

By frequency in the sample, this clone is medium-sized (0.01 to 0.1%). This chain joins TRBV29-1 and TRBJ1-1; no clear D gene. The V and J ends lost 5 bases and 5 bases respectively, with 12 bases between them. Germline V lookup: CDR1 SQVTM, CDR2 ANQGSEA. The CDR3 is 12 amino acids. The CDR3 sequence: CSVWGGETEAFF. CDR3 bases: TGCAGCGTTTGGGGTGGGGAAACTGAAGCTTTCTTT.

This clone was observed once. This chain joins TRBV18 and TRBJ2-3; a weak D match, TRBD2 (5 bases). The CDR3 totals 15 residues. Trimming stripped 5 bases from V and 3 bases from J, with 15 bases between. In germline, CDR1 is KGHSH, CDR2 LQKENI. In DNA, the CDR3 is TGTGCCAGCTCATCCCGGGATGTCATAACAGATACGCAGTATTTT. This sequence encodes CASSSRDVITDTQYF.

The rearrangement links TRBV13 to TRBJ2-5; no firm D call. The CDR3 covers 17 residues. Looked up from germline, CDR1 is PRHDT and CDR2 is FYEKMQ (reference sequence). V was cut by 0 bases and J by 1 base, with 15 bases left in between. CDR3 DNA: TGTGCCAGCAGCTTAGGAGGCCAGCTAAAGGGCCAAGAGACCCAGTACTTC. Amino acids: CASSLGGQLKGQETQYF.

The J gene is TRBJ1-1, the V gene TRBV2; D is unclear. V was clipped by 3 bases and J by 0 bases, with 8 bases between them. CDR3 length: 14 amino acids. The germline gives CDR1 SNHLY, CDR2 FYNNEI. CDR3 amino acids: CASSDEGVNTEAFF. Written as DNA, the CDR3 is TGTGCCAGCAGTGATGAGGGCGTGAACACTGAAGCTTTCTTT.

Ten or more counts support this clone. J is TRBJ2-7 and V is TRBV12-5, with D possibly called TRBD1 or TRBD2 (5 bases each). CDR1 and CDR2 from the germline V gene are LGHNT and FRNRAP. The V and J ends lost 5 bases and 3 bases respectively, with 8 bases between them. The CDR3 runs to 12 residues. The CDR3 loop reads CASGPGLYEQYF. CDR3 in DNA: TGTGCTAGTGGTCCGGGGCTCTACGAGCAGTACTTC. The full variable domain, its missing parts supplied by reference TRBV12-5 and TRBJ2-7, is DARVTQTPRHKVTEMGQEVTMRCQPILGHNTVFWYRQTMMQGLELLAYFRNRAPLDDSGMPKDRFSAEMPDATLATLKIQPSEPRDSAVYFCASGPGLYEQYFGPGTRLTVT.

This chain links TRBV28 with TRBJ1-1; unclear D gene. In germline, CDR1 is MDHEN, CDR2 SYDVKM. The CDR3 length is 12 residues. The ends were cut back, 1 base at V and 7 bases at J, with 7 bases in the middle. The CDR3 DNA follows: TGTGCCAGCAGTTTATCCCCAATTGAAGCTTTCTTT. Protein product: CASSLSPIEAFF.

V gene TRBV2 combines with J gene TRBJ2-5; TRBD2 might be the D (6 bases). CDR3 length: 13 amino acids. V lost 6 bases, J lost 5 bases, and 13 bases lay in between. Per the germline V gene, CDR1 is SNHLY and CDR2 is FYNNEI. CDR3 DNA sequence: TGTGCCAGCAGGCCCGGGGGAAGGGAGACCCAGTACTTC. Its translation is CASRPGGRETQYF.

The V and J genes are TRBV29-1 and TRBJ1-4; no clear D. This CDR3 is 13 amino acids long. Germline V gives CDR1 SQVTM, CDR2 ANQGSEA. The ends were cut back, 3 bases at V and 11 bases at J, with 16 bases in the middle. The CDR3 loop reads CSVETPGKWKLFF. The CDR3 coding sequence is TGCAGCGTTGAGACTCCTGGGAAGTGGAAACTGTTTTTT.

The chain links TRBV11-2 to TRBJ2-1; 8 bases are a match to TRBD2. In germline, CDR1 is SGHAT, CDR2 FQNNGV. CDR3 length equals 15 residues. With V trimmed by 2 bases and J by 7 bases, 7 bases remained unmatched. The CDR3 sequence: CASSLRAGGGNEQFF. The CDR3 DNA reads as TGTGCCAGCAGCTTAAGGGCGGGAGGAGGGAATGAGCAGTTCTTC.

V is TRBV6-5 and J is TRBJ1-1, with no clear D. V gave up 5 bases and J gave up 1 base, with 8 bases separating them. The CDR3 consists of 13 residues. The germline gives CDR1 MNHEY, CDR2 SVGAGI. CDR3 in DNA: TGTGCCAGCAGTCCCGGCTGGAACACTGAAGCTTTCTTT. Translation gives CASSPGWNTEAFF.

Written as DNA, the CDR3 is TGTGCCGTGGGGACTAGCGGGGGGAACAATGAGCAGTTCTTC. It specifies CAVGTSGGNNEQFF. The V and J genes are TRBV10-3 and TRBJ2-1; TRBD2 agrees at 15 bases. The CDR3 loop spans 14 amino acids. Looked up from germline, CDR1 is ENHRY and CDR2 is SYGVKD. The ends lost 11 bases at V and 5 bases at J; junction bases unmatched: 4.

The chain links TRBV28 to TRBJ1-4; TRBD1 matches at 8 bases. Germline CDR1 is MDHEN and CDR2 is SYDVKM. The CDR3 runs 15 residues. The ends lost 3 bases at V and 8 bases at J; junction bases unmatched: 8. The CDR3 spells CASSFQDRAEEKLFF. The CDR3 DNA sequence: TGTGCCAGCAGTTTTCAGGACAGGGCAGAGGAAAAACTGTTTTTT.

A word on this clone: Distinct nucleotide sequences in the sample also encode this CDR3. The V call is TRBV5-4, the J call TRBJ2-7; no definite D call. The CDR3 loop spans 12 amino acids. Between the trimmed V and J ends, which lost 2 bases and 0 bases, there was a span of 3 bases. Per the germline V gene, CDR1 is SGHNT and CDR2 is YYREEE (reference sequence). The CDR3 sequence is CASSFSSYEQYF. CDR3 bases: TGTGCCAGCAGCTTTAGCTCCTACGAGCAGTACTTC.

This clone occurred once. The chain couples TRBV7-9 to TRBJ2-1; 8 bases line up with TRBD2. The CDR3 has 19 amino acids. Germline CDR1 SEHNR, CDR2 FQNEAQ (reference sequence). Unmatched junction bases numbered 11, after V lost 1 base and J lost 0 bases. CDR3 amino acids: CASSLGRAGVPSSYNEQFF. CDR3 nucleotides: TGTGCCAGCAGCTTAGGTCGAGCGGGAGTCCCCAGCTCCTACAATGAGCAGTTCTTC.

In this sample, this clone turned up a few times. V gene TRBV6-1 combines with J gene TRBJ2-1, with 8 bases fitting TRBD2. The CDR3 sequence is 14 residues long. Germline V gene sequence: CDR1 MNHNS, CDR2 SASEGT. The V segment lost 3 bases and the J segment 4 bases; nucleotides outside the gene matches: 2. The CDR3 spells CASSERLAYNEQFF. The CDR3 coding sequence is TGTGCCAGCAGTGAGAGACTAGCGTACAATGAGCAGTTCTTC.

This clone showed up just once. V usage is TRBV27 and J usage is TRBJ2-3; D not certain. V gave up 3 bases and J gave up 2 bases, with 15 bases separating them. Germline V gene data show CDR1 as MNHEY and CDR2 as SMNVEV (reference sequence). The CDR3 sequence is 16 residues long. The CDR3 coding sequence is TGTGCCAGCAGTTTCTCCTCCGGTGGTTCCACAGATACGCAGTATTTT. It is translated as CASSFSSGGSTDTQYF.

The J gene is TRBJ2-7, the V gene TRBV7-6; D is uncertain. The ends were cut back, 1 base at V and 0 bases at J, with 13 bases in the middle. The CDR3 is 16 residues long. Germline CDR1 SGHVS, CDR2 FNYEAQ. The CDR3 DNA sequence: TGTGCCAGCAGCTTAGAATCCGGGCTGAGCTCCTACGAGCAGTACTTC. Translation: CASSLESGLSSYEQYF.